This T cell receptor beta chain was observed in a study of beta chain features in type 1 diabetes. Study-level points and caveats: Among all four CD4+ subsets, Type 1 diabetes patients had TCRB CDR3s that were moderately but significantly shorter.

Per germline, CDR1 DFQATT and CDR2 SNEGSKA (reference sequence). The CDR3 is 11 residues long. The V end was cut by 7 bases, the J end by 5 bases, with 10 bases between. The isolated RNA, all of it, was reverse transcribed, so expressed TCRB transcripts were what got sequenced. Sequencing was performed with immunoSEQ multiplex PCR; in TCRdb, only in-frame clones are kept and a portion is missing. The repertoire holds about 400,000 clones, roughly 13% seen once, with 0.01% in the top ten. This clone was found a few times. The antigen is undetermined. The gene calls are TRBV20-1 and TRBJ2-3, with TRBD2 as a possible D gene (6 bases). Sequences were obtained from naive CD4+ T cells from blood. The TCR sequence derives from a young woman with type 1 diabetes. The CDR3 reads CSGEVEDTQYF. For the CDR3, the DNA is TGCAGTGGGGAGGTGGAAGATACGCAGTATTTT.